This TCR beta chain was documented in a study of post-analysis software for immune sequencing data. Researchers reported that TCR beta cDNA libraries carried unique molecular identifiers. Each batch of roughly 1 to 11 million T cells produced roughly 0.5 million cDNA molecules. TCRdb recomputed calls from the PCR reads with MiXCR, one row per CDR3 protein. The sample records roughly 800,000 distinct CDR3 sequences, roughly 30% being singletons. The CDR3 has 15 amino acids. Germline V CDR1 and CDR2: SQVTM, ANQGSEA. V was clipped by 4 bases and J by 8 bases; unmatched bases: 16. Notes on this clonotype: The antigen is unknown.

Regarding the study as a whole: Controls had significantly higher normalized Chao1 diversity than multiple sclerosis patients. With TRBV5-6, TRBV5-1 and TRBV20-1 included, about five TRBV segments were more frequent in patients than in controls. Under the F measure, samples that were prepared in one batch clustered strongly together.

The chain carries TRBV29-1 and TRBJ1-2; 7 bases are shared with TRBD1. This TCR was sampled from a girl between 5 and 17 years old with multiple sclerosis. The sample comprised blood. The CDR3 DNA is TGCAGCGTTGCCGCGGTTGTAGGGGGCGCTTCGGGCTACACCTTC. Translated, it gives CSVAAVVGGASGYTF.